These 11 T cell receptor beta chains were sequenced from one sample in a study of cytomegalovirus exposure and HLA in healthy donors. A multiplex PCR was run with 60 Vbeta primers and 13 Jbeta primers. The table came from immunoSEQ multiplex PCR; TCRdb's copy has only in-frame clones and leaves some out. The sample includes over 70,000 clones, around 80% of them seen just once. The sample consisted of PBMCs. The receptors derive from a man aged 45-65 years in good health and CMV-seropositive.

The genes are TRBV5-8 and TRBJ2-6; D possibly corresponds to TRBD2 (7 bases). V lost 0 bases and J lost 5, with 9 bases in between. Germline CDR1 is SGHTS and CDR2 is YDEGEE. The CDR3 extends over 15 amino acids. The CDR3, as DNA: TGTGCCAGCAGCTTGGGGGGGGGCTGGGCCAACGTCCTGACTTTC. It codes for CASSLGGGWANVLTF.

CDR3 sequence (DNA): TGCGCCAGCAGGCACTTGGGTGGAACAGCTAGCACAGATACGCAGTATTTT. It codes for CASRHLGGTASTDTQYF. The rearrangement joins TRBV5-1 to TRBJ2-3; the D is unclear. The CDR3 extends over 17 amino acids. Per germline, CDR1 SGHRS and CDR2 YFSETQ. V was cut by 5 bases and J by 0 bases, with 19 bases left in between.

J is TRBJ1-4 and V is TRBV21-1. TRBV21-1 represents a pseudogene. There are 12 residues in the CDR3. Here the CDR3 reads CASTGVGGKLFF. The CDR3 DNA sequence: TGTGCCAGCACGGGGGTGGGCGGAAAACTGTTTTTT.

This clone was seen only a few times. V is TRBV6-5 and J is TRBJ2-1; TRBD1 aligns across 8 bases. V dropped 5 bases and J dropped 3; count of bases not matched to a gene: 3. Germline CDR1 and CDR2: MNHEY and SVGAGI. CDR3 length: 14 amino acids. CDR3 region: CASSKDRGYNEQFF. The CDR3 nucleotides read TGTGCCAGCAGTAAAGACAGGGGCTACAATGAGCAGTTCTTC.

The J gene is TRBJ1-1, the V gene TRBV9; 7 bases are a match to TRBD1. Trimming at V came to 4 bases and at J to 1 base, leaving 10 bases not matched to a gene. Germline lookup yields CDR1 SGDLS and CDR2 YYNGEE. The CDR3 spans 16 residues. CDR3: CASSPRQGGRNTEAFF. CDR3 nucleotide sequence: TGTGCCAGCAGCCCGAGACAGGGCGGAAGGAACACTGAAGCTTTCTTT.

This clone was recorded once. The chain is built from TRBV7-3 and TRBJ2-3, with D tentatively TRBD2 (6 bases). The CDR3 spans 17 residues. Trimming left V 5 bases short and J 2 bases short, with 20 bases between. From germline, CDR1 is SGHTA and CDR2 FQGTGA. The CDR3 sequence: CASSTLGRGKTTDTQYF. The CDR3 bases are TGTGCCAGCAGCACCCTCGGGCGGGGTAAGACCACAGATACGCAGTATTTT.

The chain has TRBV15 and TRBJ2-3; no reliable D call. The CDR3 has 13 amino acids. Trimming took 0 bases from V and 4 from J, leaving 5 bases between them. Germline V lookup: CDR1 LNHNV, CDR2 YYDKDF (reference sequence). The CDR3 DNA sequence: TGTGCCACCAGCAGAGATGGGCCAGATACGCAGTATTTT. Amino acid sequence: CATSRDGPDTQYF.

V is TRBV9 and J is TRBJ2-2; D is possibly TRBD1 (6 bases). The CDR3 totals 15 residues. CDR1 and CDR2 from the germline V gene are SGDLS and YYNGEE. Trimming pared 7 bases from V and 4 bases from J, leaving 17 bases between. CDR3 in amino acids: CASGAGTLGTGELFF. Here the CDR3 DNA reads TGTGCCAGCGGTGCCGGGACATTAGGCACCGGGGAGCTGTTTTTT.

This clone was seen a single time. The chain couples TRBV5-6 to TRBJ1-1; 8 positions match TRBD1. This CDR3 has 15 amino acids. Trimming cost V 5 bases and J 0 bases; bases outside gene matches: 6. Germline CDR1 SGHDT, CDR2 YYEEEE. In nucleotides, the CDR3 is TGTGCCAGCAGTTTCGGACAGGGAGTGAACACTGAAGCTTTCTTT. This sequence encodes CASSFGQGVNTEAFF.

This rearrangement joins TRBV11-2 to TRBJ2-3, with a tentative D call TRBD2 (5 bases). This CDR3 has 17 amino acids. CDR1 SGHAT and CDR2 FQNNGV come from the germline V gene. V lost 0 bases, J lost 4 bases, and 17 bases lay in between. CDR3 in DNA: TGTGCCAGCAGCTTAGATCGATGGACTCCAAGGTCAGATACGCAGTATTTT. This codes for CASSLDRWTPRSDTQYF. The full variable domain, completed using reference TRBV11-2 and TRBJ2-3, is EAGVAQSPRYKIIEKRQSVAFWCNPISGHATLYWYQQILGQGPKLLIQFQNNGVVDDSQLPKDRFSAERLKGVDSTLKIQPAKLEDSAVYLCASSLDRWTPRSDTQYFGPGTRLTVL.

V is TRBV27 and J is TRBJ1-5; TRBD1 matches 8 bases. CDR3 length: 15 amino acids. Trimming at V came to 4 bases and at J to 4 bases, leaving 6 bases not matched to a gene. Germline assignment: CDR1 MNHEY and CDR2 SMNVEV (reference sequence). The CDR3 region is CASSSGQADNQPQHF. As DNA, the CDR3 is TGTGCCAGCAGTTCGGGACAGGCCGATAATCAGCCCCAGCATTTT.